This T cell receptor beta chain was observed in a study of long-term antiretroviral therapy in people with HIV. Study results and caveats: Patients on ART gained diversity, which nonetheless stayed below transplant donor controls.

At least two post-ART and at least one pre-ART PBMC sample were available for each donor. Only United States sites treated participants with HIV. Survey-level resolution applied to immunoSEQ assay v3.0. A per-sample goal of about 35,000-55,000 T-cell genomes was targeted by sequencing. Here immunoSEQ multiplex PCR was the method, and the copy in TCRdb shows in-frame clones only, minus some. The sample includes 15,000 to 20,000 clones, about 78% of them seen just once. Note on this clone: The target antigen is unknown.

Trimming removed 2 bases from V and 1 base from J; junction bases left unmatched: 11. Per germline, CDR1 SGHRS and CDR2 YFSETQ. CDR3 length: 17 amino acids. Material: unsorted PBMCs, obtained 0.3 years after starting antiretroviral therapy. This chain links TRBV5-1 with TRBJ1-1; 7 bases agree with TRBD1. This TCR came from a woman between 50 and 59 years old with HIV. CDR3 loop: CASSLVPGQKKNTEAFF. CDR3 DNA: TGCGCCAGCAGCTTAGTCCCGGGACAGAAGAAGAACACTGAAGCTTTCTTT.